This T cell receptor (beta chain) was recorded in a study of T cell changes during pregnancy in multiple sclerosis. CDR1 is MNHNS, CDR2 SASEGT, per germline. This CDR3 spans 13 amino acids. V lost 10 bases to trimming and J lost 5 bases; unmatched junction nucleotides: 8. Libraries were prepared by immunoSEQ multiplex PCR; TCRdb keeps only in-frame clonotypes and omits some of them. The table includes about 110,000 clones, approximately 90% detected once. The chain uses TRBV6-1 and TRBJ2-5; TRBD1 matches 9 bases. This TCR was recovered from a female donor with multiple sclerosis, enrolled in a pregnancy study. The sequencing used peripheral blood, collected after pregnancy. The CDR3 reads CAIQTGGEETQYF. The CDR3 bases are TGTGCCATACAGACAGGGGGAGAGGAGACCCAGTACTTC.